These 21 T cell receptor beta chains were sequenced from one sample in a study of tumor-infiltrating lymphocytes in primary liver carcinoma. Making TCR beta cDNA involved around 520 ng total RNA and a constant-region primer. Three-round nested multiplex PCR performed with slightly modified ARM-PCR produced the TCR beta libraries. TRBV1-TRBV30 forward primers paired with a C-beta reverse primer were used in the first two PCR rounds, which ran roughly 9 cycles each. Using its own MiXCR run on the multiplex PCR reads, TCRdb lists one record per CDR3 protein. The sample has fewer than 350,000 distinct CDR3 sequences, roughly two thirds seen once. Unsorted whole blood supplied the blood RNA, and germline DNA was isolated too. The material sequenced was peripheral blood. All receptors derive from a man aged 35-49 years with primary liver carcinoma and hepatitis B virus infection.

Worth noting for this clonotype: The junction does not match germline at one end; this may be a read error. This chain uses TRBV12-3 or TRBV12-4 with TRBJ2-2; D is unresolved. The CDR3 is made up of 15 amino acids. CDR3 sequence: CVSSFSPANTGELFF. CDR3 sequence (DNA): TGTGTCAGCAGTTTCAGTCCCGCGAACACCGGGGAGCTGTTTTTT.

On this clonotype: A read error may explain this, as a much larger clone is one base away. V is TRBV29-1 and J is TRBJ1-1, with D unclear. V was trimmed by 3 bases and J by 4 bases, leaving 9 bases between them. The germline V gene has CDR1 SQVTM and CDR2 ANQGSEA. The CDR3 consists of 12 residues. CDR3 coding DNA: TGCAGCGTTGATATCGAGTCCACTGAAGCTTTCTTT. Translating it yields CSVDIESTEAFF.

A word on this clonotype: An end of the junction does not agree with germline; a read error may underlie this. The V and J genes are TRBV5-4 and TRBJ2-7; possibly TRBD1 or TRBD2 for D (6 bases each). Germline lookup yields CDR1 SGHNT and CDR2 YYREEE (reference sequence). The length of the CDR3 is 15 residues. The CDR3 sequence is CVSSLGGLGGGEQYF. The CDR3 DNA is TGTGTCAGCAGCTTGGGCGGTTTAGGGGGAGGCGAGCAGTACTTC.

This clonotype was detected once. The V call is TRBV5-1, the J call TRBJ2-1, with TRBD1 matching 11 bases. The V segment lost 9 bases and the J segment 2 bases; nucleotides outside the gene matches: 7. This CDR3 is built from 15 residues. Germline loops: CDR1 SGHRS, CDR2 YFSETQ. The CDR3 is CANSLGQGAYNEQFF. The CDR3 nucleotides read TGCGCCAACAGTTTGGGACAGGGGGCCTACAATGAGCAGTTCTTC.

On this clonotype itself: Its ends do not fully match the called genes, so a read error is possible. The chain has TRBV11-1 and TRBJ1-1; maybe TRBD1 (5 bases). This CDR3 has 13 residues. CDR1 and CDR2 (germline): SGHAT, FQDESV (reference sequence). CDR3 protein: CAISLPGNTEAFF. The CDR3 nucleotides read TGTGCCATCAGCTTACCAGGGAACACTGAAGCTTTCTTC.

Here the CDR3 DNA reads TGTGCCAGCAGCTTAACGACAGGGAACTATGGCTACACCTTC. Translated: CASSLTTGNYGYTF. The rearrangement joins TRBV7-9 to TRBJ1-2; the match to TRBD1 covers 7 bases. The J segment lost 2 bases and the V segment lost 2 bases, leaving 2 bases of the junction unmatched. The germline CDR1 and CDR2 sequences are SEHNR and FQNEAQ (reference sequence). The CDR3 is 14 amino acids. Full variable domain (missing parts from reference TRBV7-9 and TRBJ1-2): DTGVSQNPRHKITKRGQNVTFRCDPISEHNRLYWYRQTLGQGPEFLTYFQNEAQLEKSRLLSDRFSAERPKGSFSTLEIQRTEQGDSAMYLCASSLTTGNYGYTFGSGTRLTVV.

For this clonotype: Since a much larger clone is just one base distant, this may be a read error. CDR3 nucleotide sequence: TGTGCTAGTCTAAGGAGGGGTCAGCCCCAGCATTTT. Translating it yields CASLRRGQPQHF. The chain recombines TRBV12-5 with TRBJ1-5, with D possibly matching TRBD1 (5 bases). Trimming removed 8 bases at V and 6 bases at J, with 11 bases between. The CDR3 has 12 residues. CDR1 and CDR2 (germline): LGHNT, FRNRAP.

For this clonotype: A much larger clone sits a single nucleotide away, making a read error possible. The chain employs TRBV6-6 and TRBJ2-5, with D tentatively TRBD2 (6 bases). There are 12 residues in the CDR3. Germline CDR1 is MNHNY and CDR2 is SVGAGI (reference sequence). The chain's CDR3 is CVSSFGGETQYF. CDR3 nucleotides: TGTGTCAGCAGTTTCGGGGGAGAGACCCAGTACTTC.

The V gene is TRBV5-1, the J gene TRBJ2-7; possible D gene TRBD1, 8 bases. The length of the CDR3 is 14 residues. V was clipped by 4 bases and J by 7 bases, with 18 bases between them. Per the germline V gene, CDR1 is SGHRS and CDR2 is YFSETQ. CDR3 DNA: TGCGCCAGCAGCGATACAGGGGGGGTTGGGGAGCAGTACTTC. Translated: CASSDTGGVGEQYF.

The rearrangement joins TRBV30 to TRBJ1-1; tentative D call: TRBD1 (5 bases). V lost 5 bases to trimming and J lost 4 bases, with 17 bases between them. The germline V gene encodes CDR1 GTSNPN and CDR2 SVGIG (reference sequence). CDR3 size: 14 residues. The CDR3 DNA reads TGTGCCTGGGGGTCCGGGGGTTTGAGCACTGAAGCTTTCTTT. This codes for CAWGSGGLSTEAFF. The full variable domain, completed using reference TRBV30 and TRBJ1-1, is SQTIHQWPATLVQPVGSPLSLECTVEGTSNPNLYWYRQAAGRGLQLLFYSVGIGQISSEVPQNLSASRPQDRQFILSSKKLLLSDSGFYLCAWGSGGLSTEAFFGQGTRLTVV.

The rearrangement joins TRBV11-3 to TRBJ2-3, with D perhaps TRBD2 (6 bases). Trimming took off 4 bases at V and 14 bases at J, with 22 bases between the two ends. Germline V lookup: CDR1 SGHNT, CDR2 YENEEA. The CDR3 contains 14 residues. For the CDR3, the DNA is TGTGCCAGCAGCTCACGCACTAGCACAGATAGGCGGTATTTT. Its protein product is CASSSRTSTDRRYF.

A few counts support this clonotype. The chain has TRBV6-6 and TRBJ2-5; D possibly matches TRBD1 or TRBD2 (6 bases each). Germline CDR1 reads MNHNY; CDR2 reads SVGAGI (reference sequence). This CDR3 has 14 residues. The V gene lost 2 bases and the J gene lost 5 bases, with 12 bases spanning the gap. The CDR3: CASSYLTGGETQYF. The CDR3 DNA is TGTGCCAGCAGTTACCTGACAGGAGGGGAGACCCAGTACTTC.

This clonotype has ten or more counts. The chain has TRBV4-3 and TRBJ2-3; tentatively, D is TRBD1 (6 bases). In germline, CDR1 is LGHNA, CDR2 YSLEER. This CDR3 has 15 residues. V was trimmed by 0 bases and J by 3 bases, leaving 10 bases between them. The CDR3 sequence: CASSQDVRGTDTQYF. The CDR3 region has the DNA TGCGCCAGCAGCCAAGATGTTAGGGGGACAGATACGCAGTATTTT.

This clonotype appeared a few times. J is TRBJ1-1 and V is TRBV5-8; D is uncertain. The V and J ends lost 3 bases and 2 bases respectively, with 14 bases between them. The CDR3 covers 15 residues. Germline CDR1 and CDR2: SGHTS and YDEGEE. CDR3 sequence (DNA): TGTGCCAGCAGCTACCGCCGGGTCTCAAACACTGAAGCTTTCTTT. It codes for CASSYRRVSNTEAFF.

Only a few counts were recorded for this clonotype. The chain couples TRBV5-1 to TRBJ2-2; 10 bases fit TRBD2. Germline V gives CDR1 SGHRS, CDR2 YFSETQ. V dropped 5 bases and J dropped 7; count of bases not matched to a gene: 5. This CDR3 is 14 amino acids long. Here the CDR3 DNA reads TGCGCCAGCAGAAGCGGGAGGGCAGACGGGGAGCTGTTTTTT. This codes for CASRSGRADGELFF. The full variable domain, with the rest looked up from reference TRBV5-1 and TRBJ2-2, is KAGVTQTPRYLIKTRGQQVTLSCSPISGHRSVSWYQQTPGQGLQFLFEYFSETQRNKGNFPGRFSGRQFSNSRSEMNVSTLELGDSALYLCASRSGRADGELFFGEGSRLTVL.

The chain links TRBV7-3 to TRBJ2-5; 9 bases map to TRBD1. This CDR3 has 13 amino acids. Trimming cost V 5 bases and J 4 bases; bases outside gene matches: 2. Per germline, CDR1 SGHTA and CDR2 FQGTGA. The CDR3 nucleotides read TGTGCCAGCAGCACAGGGGGCGGAGAGACCCAGTACTTC. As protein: CASSTGGGETQYF.

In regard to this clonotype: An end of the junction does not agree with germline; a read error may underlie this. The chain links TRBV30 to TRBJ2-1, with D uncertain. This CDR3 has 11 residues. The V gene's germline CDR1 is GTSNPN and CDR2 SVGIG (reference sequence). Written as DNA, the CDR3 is TGTCCCTGGAGTGTAAGCAATGAGCAGTTCTTC. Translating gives CPWSVSNEQFF. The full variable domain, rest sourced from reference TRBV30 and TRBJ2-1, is SQTIHQWPATLVQPVGSPLSLECTVEGTSNPNLYWYRQAAGRGLQLLFYSVGIGQISSEVPQNLSASRPQDRQFILSSKKLLLSDSGFYLCPWSVSNEQFFGPGTRLTVL.

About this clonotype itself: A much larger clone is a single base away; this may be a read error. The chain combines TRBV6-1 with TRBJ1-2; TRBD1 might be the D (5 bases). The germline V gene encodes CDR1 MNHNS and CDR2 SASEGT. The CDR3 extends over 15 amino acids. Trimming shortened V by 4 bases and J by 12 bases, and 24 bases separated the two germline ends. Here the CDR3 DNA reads TGTGCCAGCAGTGTGGGACGGACGCCTATGGAGGGCGACACCTTC. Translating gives CASSVGRTPMEGDTF.

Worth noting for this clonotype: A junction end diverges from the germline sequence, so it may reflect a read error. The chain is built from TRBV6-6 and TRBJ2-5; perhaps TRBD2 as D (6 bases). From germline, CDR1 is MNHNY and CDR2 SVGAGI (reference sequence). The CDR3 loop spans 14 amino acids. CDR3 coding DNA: TGTGCCAGGAGTTACCCTGGGGACTTGGGGATCCAGTACTTC. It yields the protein CARSYPGDLGIQYF.

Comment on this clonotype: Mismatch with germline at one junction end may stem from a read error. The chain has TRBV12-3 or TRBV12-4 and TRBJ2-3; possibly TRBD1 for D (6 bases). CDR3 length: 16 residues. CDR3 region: CANSLGSGQNTDTQYF. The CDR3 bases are TGTGCCAACAGTTTAGGGTCTGGACAGAACACAGATACGCAGTATTTT.

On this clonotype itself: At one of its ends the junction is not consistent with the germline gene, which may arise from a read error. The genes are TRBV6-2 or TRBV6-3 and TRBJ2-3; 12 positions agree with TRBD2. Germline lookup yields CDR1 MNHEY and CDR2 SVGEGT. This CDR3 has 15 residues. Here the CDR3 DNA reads TGTGCCAGCGAAACTAGCGGGGGGAGCACAGATATGCAGTATTTT. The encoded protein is CASETSGGSTDMQYF.